This T cell receptor (beta chain) came from a study of T cells in localized non-small cell lung cancer. Study-wide points: Appearances in adjacent lung were noted for a median 57 of the top 100 tumor clones.

About this clone itself: Its antigen is unidentified.

The method was immunoSEQ multiplex PCR; TCRdb's version includes in-frame clones alone and lacks a portion of them. The sample includes some 9,700 clones, over 85% of them seen just once. This clonotype originated in a female donor of 60 years or more with stage II squamous cell lung carcinoma. The sequencing used peripheral blood, collected before any cancer treatment.

The CDR3 is CASSQGQVSTDTQYF. The DNA for the CDR3 is TGTGCCAGCTCACAGGGACAGGTTAGCACAGATACGCAGTATTTT. This chain uses TRBV18 with TRBJ2-3, with 8 positions matching TRBD1. J lost 0 bases, V lost 4 bases, and 3 bases had no gene match. In germline, CDR1 is KGHSH, CDR2 LQKENI. The CDR3 spans 15 residues.